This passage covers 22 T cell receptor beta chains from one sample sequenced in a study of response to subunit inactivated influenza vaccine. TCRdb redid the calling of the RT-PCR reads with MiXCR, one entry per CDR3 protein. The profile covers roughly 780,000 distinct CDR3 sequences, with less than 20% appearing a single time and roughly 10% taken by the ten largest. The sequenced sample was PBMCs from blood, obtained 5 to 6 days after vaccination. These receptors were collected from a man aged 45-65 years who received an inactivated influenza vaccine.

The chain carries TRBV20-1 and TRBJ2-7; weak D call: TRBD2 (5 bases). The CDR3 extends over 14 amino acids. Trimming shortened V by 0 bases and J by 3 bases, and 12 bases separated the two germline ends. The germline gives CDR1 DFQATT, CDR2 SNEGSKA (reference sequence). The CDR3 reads CSARDRSRVYEQYF. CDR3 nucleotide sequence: TGCAGTGCTAGAGATCGGTCGCGGGTCTACGAGCAGTACTTC.

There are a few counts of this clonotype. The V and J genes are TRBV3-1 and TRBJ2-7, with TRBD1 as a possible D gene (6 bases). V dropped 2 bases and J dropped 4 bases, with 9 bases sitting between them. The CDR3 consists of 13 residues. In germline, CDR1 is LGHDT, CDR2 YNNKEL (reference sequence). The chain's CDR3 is CASSQLRGYEQYF. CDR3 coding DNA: TGTGCCAGCAGCCAATTGAGGGGGTACGAGCAGTACTTC.

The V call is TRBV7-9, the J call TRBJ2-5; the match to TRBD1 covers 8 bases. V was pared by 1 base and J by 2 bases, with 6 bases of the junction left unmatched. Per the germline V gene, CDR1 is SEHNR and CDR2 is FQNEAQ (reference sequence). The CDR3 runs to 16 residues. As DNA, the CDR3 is TGTGCCAGCAGCTTAGTCTCCGGGACAGGACAAGAGACCCAGTACTTC. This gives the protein CASSLVSGTGQETQYF. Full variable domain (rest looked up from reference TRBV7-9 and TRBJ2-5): DTGVSQNPRHKITKRGQNVTFRCDPISEHNRLYWYRQTLGQGPEFLTYFQNEAQLEKSRLLSDRFSAERPKGSFSTLEIQRTEQGDSAMYLCASSLVSGTGQETQYFGPGTRLLVL.

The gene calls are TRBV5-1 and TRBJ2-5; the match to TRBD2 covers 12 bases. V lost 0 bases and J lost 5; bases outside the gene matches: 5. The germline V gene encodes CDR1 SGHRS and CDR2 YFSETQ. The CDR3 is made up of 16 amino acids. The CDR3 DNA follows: TGCGCCAGCAGCTTGGTCCCCCTAGCGGGAGGGGAGACCCAGTACTTC. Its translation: CASSLVPLAGGETQYF.

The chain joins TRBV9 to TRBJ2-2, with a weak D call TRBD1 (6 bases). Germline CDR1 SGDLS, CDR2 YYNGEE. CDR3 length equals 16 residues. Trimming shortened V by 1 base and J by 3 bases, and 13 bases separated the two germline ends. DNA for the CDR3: TGTGCCAGCAGCGTATCCTCAGGGGCTTACACCGGGGAGCTGTTTTTT. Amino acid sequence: CASSVSSGAYTGELFF.

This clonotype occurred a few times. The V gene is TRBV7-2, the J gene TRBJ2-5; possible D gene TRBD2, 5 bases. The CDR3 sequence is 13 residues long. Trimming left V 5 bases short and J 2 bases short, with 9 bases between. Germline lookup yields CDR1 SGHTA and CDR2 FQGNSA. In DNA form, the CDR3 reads TGTGCCAGCAGCACCTGGGAGCAAGAGACCCAGTACTTC. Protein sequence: CASSTWEQETQYF.

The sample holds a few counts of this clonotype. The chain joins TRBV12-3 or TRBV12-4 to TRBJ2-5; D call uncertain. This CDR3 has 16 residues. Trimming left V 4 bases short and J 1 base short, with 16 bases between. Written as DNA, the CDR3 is TGTGCCAGCAGTTCAATGAATAAAACAGTCCAAGAGACCCAGTACTTC. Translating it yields CASSSMNKTVQETQYF.

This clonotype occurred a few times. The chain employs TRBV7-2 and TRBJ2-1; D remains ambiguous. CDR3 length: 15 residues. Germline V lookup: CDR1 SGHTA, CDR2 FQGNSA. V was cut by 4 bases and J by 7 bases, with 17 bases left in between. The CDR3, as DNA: TGTGCCAGCAGCTCACTTGAATACCGGATAAATGAGCAGTTCTTC. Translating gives CASSSLEYRINEQFF. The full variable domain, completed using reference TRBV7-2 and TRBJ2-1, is GAGVSQSPSNKVTEKGKDVELRCDPISGHTALYWYRQSLGQGLEFLIYFQGNSAPDKSGLPSDRFSAERTGGSVSTLTIQRTQQEDSAVYLCASSSLEYRINEQFFGPGTRLTVL.

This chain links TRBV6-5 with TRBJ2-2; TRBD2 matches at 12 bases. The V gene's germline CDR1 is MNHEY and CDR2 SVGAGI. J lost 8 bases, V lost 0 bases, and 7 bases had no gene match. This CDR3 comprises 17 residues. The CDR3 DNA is TGTGCCAGCAGTTACTCATGGACTAGCGGGATTTCGGGGGAGCTGTTTTTT. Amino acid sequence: CASSYSWTSGISGELFF.

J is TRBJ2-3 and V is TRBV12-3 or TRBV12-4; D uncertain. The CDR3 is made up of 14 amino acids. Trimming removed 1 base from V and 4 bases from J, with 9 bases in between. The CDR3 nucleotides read TGTGCCAGCAGTTTAGTGGTCGGGTCAGATACGCAGTATTTT. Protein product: CASSLVVGSDTQYF.

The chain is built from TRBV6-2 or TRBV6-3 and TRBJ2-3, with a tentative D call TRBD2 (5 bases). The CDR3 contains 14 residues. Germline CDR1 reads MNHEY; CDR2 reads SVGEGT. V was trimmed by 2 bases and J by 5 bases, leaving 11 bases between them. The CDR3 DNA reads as TGTGCCAGCAGTTACACGGGGTGGCGAGATACGCAGTATTTT. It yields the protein CASSYTGWRDTQYF.

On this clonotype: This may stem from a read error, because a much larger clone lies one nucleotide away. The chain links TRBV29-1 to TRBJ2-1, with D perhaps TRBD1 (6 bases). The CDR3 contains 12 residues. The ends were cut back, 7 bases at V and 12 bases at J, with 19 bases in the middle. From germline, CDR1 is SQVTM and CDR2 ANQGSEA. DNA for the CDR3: TGCAGCGCGTGGGGGCAGGTCTACGGGCAGTTCTTC. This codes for CSAWGQVYGQFF.

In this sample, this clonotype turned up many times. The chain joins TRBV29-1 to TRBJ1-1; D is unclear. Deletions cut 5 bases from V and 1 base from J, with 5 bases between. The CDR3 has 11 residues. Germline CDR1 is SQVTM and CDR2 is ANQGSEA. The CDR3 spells CSVNKNTEAFF. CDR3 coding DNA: TGCAGCGTTAACAAGAACACTGAAGCTTTCTTT.

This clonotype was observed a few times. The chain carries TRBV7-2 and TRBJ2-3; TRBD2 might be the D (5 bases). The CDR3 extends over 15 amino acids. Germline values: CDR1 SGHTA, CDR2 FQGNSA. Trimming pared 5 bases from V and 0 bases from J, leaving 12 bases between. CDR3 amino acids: CASSPLGLSTDTQYF. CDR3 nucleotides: TGTGCCAGCAGCCCCCTCGGACTCAGCACAGATACGCAGTATTTT.

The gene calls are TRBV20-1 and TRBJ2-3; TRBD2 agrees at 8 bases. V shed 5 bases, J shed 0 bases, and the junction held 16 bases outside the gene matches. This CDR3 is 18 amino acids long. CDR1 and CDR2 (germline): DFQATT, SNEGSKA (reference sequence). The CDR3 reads CSALRLASYYSSTDTQYF. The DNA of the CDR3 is TGCAGTGCTCTGCGACTAGCGTCGTATTATTCTAGCACAGATACGCAGTATTTT.

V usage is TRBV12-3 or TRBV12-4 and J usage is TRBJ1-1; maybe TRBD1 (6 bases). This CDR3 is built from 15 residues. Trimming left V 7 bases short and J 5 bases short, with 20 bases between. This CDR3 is CASTESGHPETEAFF. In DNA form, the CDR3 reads TGTGCCAGCACGGAATCGGGACACCCCGAGACTGAAGCTTTCTTT.

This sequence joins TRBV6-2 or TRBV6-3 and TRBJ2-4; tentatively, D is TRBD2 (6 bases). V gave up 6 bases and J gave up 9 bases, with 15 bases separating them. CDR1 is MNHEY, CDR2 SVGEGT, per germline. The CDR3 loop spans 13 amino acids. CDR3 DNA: TGTGCCAGCAGAAGGGACTCGTTGGGCATTCAGTACTTC. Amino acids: CASRRDSLGIQYF.

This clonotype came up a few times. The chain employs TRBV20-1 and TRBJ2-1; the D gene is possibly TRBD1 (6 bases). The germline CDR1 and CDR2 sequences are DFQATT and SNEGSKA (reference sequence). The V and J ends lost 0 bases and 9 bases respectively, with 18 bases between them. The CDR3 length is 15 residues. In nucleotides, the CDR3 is TGCAGTGCTAGAGAGGCCAGGGGCTTTGACGGTGAGCAGTTCTTC. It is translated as CSAREARGFDGEQFF.

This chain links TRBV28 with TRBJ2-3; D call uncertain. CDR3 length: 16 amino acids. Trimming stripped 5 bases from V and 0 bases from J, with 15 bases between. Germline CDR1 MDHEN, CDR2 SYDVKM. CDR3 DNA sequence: TGTGCCAGCAGTCTGTCGATCCAATCTAGCACAGATACGCAGTATTTT. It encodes CASSLSIQSSTDTQYF.

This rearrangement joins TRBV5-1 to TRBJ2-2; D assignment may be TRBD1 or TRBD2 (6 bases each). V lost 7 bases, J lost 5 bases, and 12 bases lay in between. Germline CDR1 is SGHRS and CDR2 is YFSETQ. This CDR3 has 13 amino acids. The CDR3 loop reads CASAGQTTGELFF. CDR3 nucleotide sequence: TGCGCCAGCGCGGGACAAACAACCGGGGAGCTGTTTTTT. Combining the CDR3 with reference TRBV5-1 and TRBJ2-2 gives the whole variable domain KAGVTQTPRYLIKTRGQQVTLSCSPISGHRSVSWYQQTPGQGLQFLFEYFSETQRNKGNFPGRFSGRQFSNSRSEMNVSTLELGDSALYLCASAGQTTGELFFGEGSRLTVL.

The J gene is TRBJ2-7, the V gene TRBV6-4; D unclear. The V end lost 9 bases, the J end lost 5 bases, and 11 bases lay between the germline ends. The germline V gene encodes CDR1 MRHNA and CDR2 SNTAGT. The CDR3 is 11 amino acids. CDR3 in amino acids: CASGMSDEQYF. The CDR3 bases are TGTGCCAGTGGGATGAGCGACGAGCAGTACTTC.

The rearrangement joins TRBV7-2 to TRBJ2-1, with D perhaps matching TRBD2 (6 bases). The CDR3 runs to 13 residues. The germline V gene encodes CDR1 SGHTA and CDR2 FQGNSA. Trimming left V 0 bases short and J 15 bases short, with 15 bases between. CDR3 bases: TGTGCCAGCAGCTTAGCGCTGTGGGGGGTTTTGTTCTTC. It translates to CASSLALWGVLFF.